The 21 T cell receptor beta chains given below trace back to one sample, sequenced in a study of T cells after yellow fever vaccination. TCRdb re-called the 5' RACE reads with MiXCR, one entry per CDR3 protein. Altogether a few hundred thousand distinct CDR3 sequences are present, 15% to 20% being singletons, with the ten largest covering 15% to 20%. Sequencing used PBMCs, obtained before the yellow fever booster vaccination. Receptor source: a man between 18 and 29 years old who received the YFV17D yellow fever vaccine.

A few counts support this clonotype. The chain couples TRBV29-1 to TRBJ2-5, with D hard to call. This CDR3 contains 12 residues. The germline gives CDR1 SQVTM, CDR2 ANQGSEA. The V end was cut by 3 bases, the J end by 2 bases, with 7 bases between. CDR3 in amino acids: CSVEPRQETQYF. The CDR3 nucleotides are TGCAGCGTTGAGCCCCGTCAAGAGACCCAGTACTTC.

The sample holds a few counts of this clonotype. This rearrangement joins TRBV6-2 or TRBV6-3 to TRBJ2-1, with D uncertain. Looked up from germline, CDR1 is MNHEY and CDR2 is SVGEGT. Trimming pared 0 bases from V and 6 bases from J, leaving 9 bases between. This CDR3 contains 14 residues. This CDR3 is CASSYSAEINEQFF. CDR3 nucleotides: TGTGCCAGCAGTTACTCGGCAGAAATCAATGAGCAGTTCTTC.

The CDR3 reads CASSQDVAAGAQGYTF. CDR3 DNA sequence: TGTGCCAGCAGCCAAGACGTCGCGGCGGGGGCGCAAGGCTACACCTTC. The chain links TRBV3-1 to TRBJ1-2, with D possibly being TRBD1 (6 bases). V was shortened by 0 bases and J by 8 bases, with 19 bases between the two germline ends. This CDR3 contains 16 residues. Per germline, CDR1 LGHDT and CDR2 YNNKEL (reference sequence).

V gene TRBV20-1 combines with J gene TRBJ1-5, with TRBD1 matching over 11 bases. Unmatched junction bases numbered 8, after V lost 2 bases and J lost 5 bases. The CDR3 consists of 16 residues. Germline V lookup: CDR1 DFQATT, CDR2 SNEGSKA (reference sequence). DNA of the CDR3: TGCAGTGCTAGACGGACAGGGGGCGAGGATGATCAGCCCCAGCATTTT. This gives the protein CSARRTGGEDDQPQHF.

This clonotype came up a few times. This sequence joins TRBV7-6 and TRBJ2-5; a possible D gene is TRBD1 (6 bases). Deletions cut 1 base from V and 2 bases from J, with 17 bases between. Looked up from germline, CDR1 is SGHVS and CDR2 is FNYEAQ. The CDR3 runs to 17 residues. CDR3 protein: CASSLEGIRGGQETQYF. Written as DNA, the CDR3 is TGTGCCAGCAGCTTAGAGGGCATCAGGGGTGGTCAAGAGACCCAGTACTTC. Full variable domain (remainder filled in from reference TRBV7-6 and TRBJ2-5): GAGVSQSPRYKVTKRGQDVALRCDPISGHVSLYWYRQALGQGPEFLTYFNYEAQQDKSGLPNDRFSAERPEGSISTLTIQRTEQRDSAMYRCASSLEGIRGGQETQYFGPGTRLLVL.

The V gene is TRBV12-3 or TRBV12-4, the J gene TRBJ1-2, with D perhaps matching TRBD1 (6 bases). Trimming took off 0 bases at V and 4 bases at J, with 12 bases between the two ends. The CDR3 runs to 15 residues. The CDR3 reads CASSLAYRDGYGYTF. The CDR3 region has the DNA TGTGCCAGCAGTTTAGCCTACAGGGATGGCTATGGCTACACCTTC.

This clonotype was observed a handful of times. This chain connects TRBV7-6 to TRBJ1-2, with a weak D call TRBD1 (5 bases). The CDR3 is 13 residues long. CDR1 is SGHVS, CDR2 FNYEAQ, per germline. V lost 1 base, J lost 5 bases, and 8 bases lay in between. CDR3 amino acids: CASSLGDGYGYTF. CDR3 sequence (DNA): TGTGCCAGCAGCTTAGGGGACGGTTATGGCTACACCTTC.

The CDR3 region is CAIFPDRYEQYV. The CDR3 bases are TGTGCCATCTTTCCTGACAGGTACGAGCAGTACGTC. The chain couples TRBV10-3 to TRBJ2-7; maybe TRBD1 (6 bases). V was pared by 8 bases and J by 4 bases, with 12 bases between. Per the germline V gene, CDR1 is ENHRY and CDR2 is SYGVKD. There are 12 residues in the CDR3.

This clonotype was seen a handful of times. The chain recombines TRBV10-3 with TRBJ1-1; D is ambiguous. CDR3 length: 14 amino acids. Germline CDR1 is ENHRY and CDR2 is SYGVKD. The ends were cut back, 5 bases at V and 3 bases at J, with 13 bases in the middle. The CDR3 spells CAISPPGSDTEAFF. Written as DNA, the CDR3 is TGTGCCATCAGTCCACCTGGTTCGGACACTGAAGCTTTCTTT.

The rearrangement links TRBV4-3 to TRBJ2-2, with TRBD1 matching 10 bases. Trimming removed 4 bases from V and 7 bases from J; junction bases left unmatched: 6. CDR1 is LGHNA and CDR2 is YSLEER in the germline V gene. The CDR3 spans 15 residues. CDR3 sequence reads: CASSRVGTGVGELFF. The CDR3 DNA sequence: TGCGCCAGCAGCCGTGTCGGGACAGGGGTCGGGGAGCTGTTTTTT.

The chain carries TRBV4-1 and TRBJ2-1, with 10 nucleotides matching TRBD2. With 4 bases clipped from V and 7 bases from J, the junction kept 10 bases outside the gene matches. The CDR3 covers 16 residues. Germline CDR1 is MGHRA and CDR2 is YSYEKL. The DNA for the CDR3 is TGCGCCAGCAGCCCCCAAGCGGGGGGGCCGTGGAATGAGCAGTTCTTC. Protein sequence: CASSPQAGGPWNEQFF.

The chain is built from TRBV12-3 or TRBV12-4 and TRBJ1-2, with 8 bases matching TRBD1. This CDR3 region has 15 residues. Trimming at V came to 6 bases and at J to 1 base, leaving 7 bases not matched to a gene. CDR3 nucleotide sequence: TGTGCCAGCAGGGGGGGGACAGGTGGTAACTATGGCTACACCTTC. Translating it yields CASRGGTGGNYGYTF.

CDR3 residues: CASSLDGQDTEAFF. DNA for the CDR3: TGTGCCAGCAGCTTAGACGGTCAGGACACTGAAGCTTTCTTT. The chain links TRBV11-3 to TRBJ1-1; D gene ambiguous. Between the trimmed V and J ends, which lost 0 bases and 3 bases, there was a span of 8 bases. The CDR3 spans 14 residues. CDR1 is SGHNT, CDR2 YENEEA, per germline.

This chain uses TRBV5-6 with TRBJ1-6; D possibly corresponds to TRBD1 (5 bases). This CDR3 is built from 15 residues. From germline, CDR1 is SGHDT and CDR2 YYEEEE. V lost 4 bases, J lost 4 bases, and 12 bases lay in between. The CDR3 loop reads CASSRRTPYNSPLHF. The CDR3 DNA reads TGTGCCAGCAGCCGTCGGACACCTTATAATTCACCCCTCCACTTT. Complete variable domain (other parts from reference TRBV5-6 and TRBJ1-6): DAGVTQSPTHLIKTRGQQVTLRCSPKSGHDTVSWYQQALGQGPQFIFQYYEEEERQRGNFPDRFSGHQFPNYSSELNVNALLLGDSALYLCASSRRTPYNSPLHFGNGTRLTVT.

This clonotype was observed a handful of times. In DNA form, the CDR3 reads TGTGCCAGCAGTTACCCCGGGCGCGCTGAAGCTTTCTTT. Its protein product is CASSYPGRAEAFF. The rearrangement joins TRBV6-5 to TRBJ1-1; D unresolved. Germline V gene sequence: CDR1 MNHEY, CDR2 SVGAGI. The CDR3 contains 13 residues. Trimming removed 2 bases at V and 6 bases at J, with 10 bases between.

The chain uses TRBV18 and TRBJ1-1; TRBD1 aligns across 7 bases. The CDR3 runs 14 residues. The J segment lost 3 bases and the V segment lost 5 bases, leaving 6 bases of the junction unmatched. Per germline, CDR1 KGHSH and CDR2 LQKENI. CDR3 sequence: CASSTTGAYTEAFF. CDR3 coding DNA: TGTGCCAGCTCAACCACAGGGGCGTACACTGAAGCTTTCTTT.

This clonotype was observed a handful of times. The J gene is TRBJ1-1, the V gene TRBV12-3 or TRBV12-4; no reliable D call. The CDR3 sequence is 14 residues long. V gave up 7 bases and J gave up 1 base, with 13 bases separating them. This chain's CDR3 is CASTSKWENTEAFF. The CDR3 nucleotides read TGTGCCAGCACCTCTAAGTGGGAGAACACTGAAGCTTTCTTT.

This clonotype turned up a few times. This rearrangement joins TRBV7-3 to TRBJ2-3; D remains unclear. The germline V gene encodes CDR1 SGHTA and CDR2 FQGTGA. This CDR3 has 13 amino acids. V lost 4 bases, J lost 4 bases, and 9 bases lay in between. The CDR3 DNA is TGTGCCAGCAGCTCATCTGAGGCAGATACGCAGTATTTT. The encoded protein is CASSSSEADTQYF.

The CDR3 here is CASMPDGNTIYF. Here the CDR3 DNA reads TGTGCCAGTATGCCAGATGGAAACACCATATATTTT. V and J are TRBV19 and TRBJ1-3; D unresolved. Germline CDR1 and CDR2: LNHDA and SQIVND (reference sequence). Trimming removed 7 bases at V and 3 bases at J, with 7 bases between. The CDR3 extends over 12 amino acids.

The table lists this clonotype with a few counts. The chain carries TRBV4-1 and TRBJ1-1, with TRBD1 matching over 7 bases. The CDR3 sequence is 14 residues long. CDR1 MGHRA and CDR2 YSYEKL come from the germline V gene. The ends lost 3 bases at V and 3 bases at J; junction bases unmatched: 4. In DNA, the CDR3 is TGCGCCAGCAGCCAGAGACAGGGCGACACTGAAGCTTTCTTT. Translated: CASSQRQGDTEAFF.

This clonotype was found a few times. The J gene is TRBJ1-4, the V gene TRBV7-9; TRBD1 might be the D (5 bases). The V and J ends lost 5 bases and 10 bases respectively, with 14 bases between them. CDR1 is SEHNR, CDR2 FQNEAQ, per germline (reference sequence). This CDR3 is built from 13 residues. In DNA form, the CDR3 reads TGTGCCAGCAGCCTAGGGACTGTCCGAAAACTGTTTTTT. It codes for CASSLGTVRKLFF.